Listed here are 21 T cell receptor beta chains from one sample, sequenced in a study of OX40 agonist ivuxolimab in advanced cancers. The protocol was immunoSEQ multiplex PCR, while the TCRdb copy is restricted to in-frame clones and leaves out a portion. The repertoire has tens of thousands of clones, about 79% of them found once; the top ten carry 1.5% to 2%. The sequencing used CD4+ or CD8+ T cells sorted from blood, collected in a trial of the OX40 agonist ivuxolimab. Every receptor here comes from an adult with an advanced solid tumor such as melanoma, head and neck, liver or kidney cancer.

This chain joins TRBV2 and TRBJ2-5; D unclear. The V and J ends lost 2 bases and 5 bases respectively, with 9 bases between them. This CDR3 is built from 13 residues. CDR1 SNHLY and CDR2 FYNNEI come from the germline V gene. The CDR3 nucleotides are TGTGCCAGCAGTGAAAGGGAAGGGGAGACCCAGTACTTC. Residues: CASSEREGETQYF.

This clone was seen only a few times. Written as DNA, the CDR3 is TGTGCCAGCAGCCTATATAATCCGGGACGGTACTCTGGAAACACCATATATTTT. Its translation is CASSLYNPGRYSGNTIYF. The rearrangement uses TRBV16 and TRBJ1-3; D might be TRBD1 (5 bases). The ends were cut back, 4 bases at V and 0 bases at J, with 19 bases in the middle. The CDR3 runs to 18 residues. The germline CDR1 and CDR2 sequences are KGHSY and FQNENV.

In its sample, this clone was seen once. J is TRBJ1-1 and V is TRBV27, with D possibly being TRBD1 (6 bases). The CDR3 runs to 17 residues. With 3 bases removed from V and 0 bases from J, the gap between germline ends came to 17 bases. In germline, CDR1 is MNHEY, CDR2 SMNVEV (reference sequence). CDR3 protein: CASSFRGGGGMNTEAFF. In DNA, the CDR3 is TGTGCCAGCAGTTTTAGGGGGGGCGGGGGTATGAACACTGAAGCTTTCTTT.

The chain joins TRBV5-1 to TRBJ1-2, with 10 bases that match TRBD1. V lost 4 bases to trimming and J lost 7 bases; unmatched junction nucleotides: 13. The germline V gene encodes CDR1 SGHRS and CDR2 YFSETQ. The CDR3 totals 16 residues. CDR3 sequence reads: CASSPFTGTGASGYTF. The CDR3 nucleotides are TGCGCCAGCAGCCCGTTTACCGGGACAGGGGCGAGTGGCTACACCTTC.

The genes are TRBV23-1 and TRBJ2-5; weak D call: TRBD2 (5 bases). TRBV23-1 is labeled an ORF, and its function is uncertain. Trimming took off 4 bases at V and 3 bases at J, with 15 bases between the two ends. CDR3 length: 15 residues. In DNA, the CDR3 is TGCGCCAGCAGTCTCGCAGTCGGGGAGAAAGAGACCCAGTACTTC. Its protein product is CASSLAVGEKETQYF.

This sequence joins TRBV5-8 and TRBJ1-6, with 9 bases identical to TRBD1. V was pared by 5 bases and J by 10 bases, with 10 bases of the junction left unmatched. Germline CDR1 is SGHTS and CDR2 is YDEGEE. The CDR3 is 15 amino acids. As DNA, the CDR3 is TGTGCCAGCAGTTTCGGGACAGGGAGAGGCTCACCCCTCCACTTT. It codes for CASSFGTGRGSPLHF.

The J gene is TRBJ1-3, the V gene TRBV5-6; D is uncertain. The CDR3 loop spans 15 amino acids. Germline CDR1 is SGHDT and CDR2 is YYEEEE. Trimming left V 4 bases short and J 0 bases short, with 11 bases between. CDR3 DNA: TGTGCCAGCAGCATCGGCCGGAACTCTGGAAACACCATATATTTT. Translation: CASSIGRNSGNTIYF.

This chain joins TRBV6-1 and TRBJ2-7; 12 positions agree with TRBD2. Germline trimming cut 4 bases from V and 0 bases from J; bases unmatched to any gene: 4. CDR1 and CDR2 from the germline V gene are MNHNS and SASEGT. The CDR3 runs 16 residues. The CDR3 sequence is CASSVSSGGASYEQYF. CDR3 sequence (DNA): TGTGCCAGCAGTGTGTCTAGCGGGGGGGCCTCCTACGAGCAGTACTTC.

J is TRBJ2-5 and V is TRBV27; no reliable D call. The V gene's germline CDR1 is MNHEY and CDR2 SMNVEV (reference sequence). The CDR3 has 14 residues. V was shortened by 3 bases and J by 3 bases, with 11 bases between the two germline ends. Here the CDR3 DNA reads TGTGCCAGCAGTTTTACCAGCGCAAAAGAGACCCAGTACTTC. This codes for CASSFTSAKETQYF.

This clone was counted once. The V call is TRBV11-2, the J call TRBJ1-3; D is perhaps TRBD1 (6 bases). V dropped 5 bases and J dropped 0 bases, with 11 bases sitting between them. This CDR3 spans 15 amino acids. Germline V CDR1 and CDR2: SGHAT, FQNNGV. CDR3 residues: CASSTLQGSGNTIYF. The DNA for the CDR3 is TGTGCCAGCAGCACTCTACAGGGCTCTGGAAACACCATATATTTT.

CDR3 protein: CASTAGGNNSPLHF. The CDR3 bases are TGCGCCAGCACCGCGGGAGGGAATAATTCACCCCTCCACTTT. The genes are TRBV5-1 and TRBJ1-6; the D is unclear. This CDR3 contains 14 residues. The V end lost 6 bases, the J end lost 5 bases, and 12 bases lay between the germline ends. CDR1 and CDR2 from the germline V gene are SGHRS and YFSETQ.

This chain links TRBV18 with TRBJ1-2; D possibly corresponds to TRBD1 (6 bases). V lost 5 bases to trimming and J lost 4 bases, with 14 bases between them. Germline CDR1 KGHSH, CDR2 LQKENI. CDR3 length: 14 residues. This chain's CDR3 is CASSEGQRIYGYTF. The DNA for the CDR3 is TGTGCCAGCTCAGAAGGACAGAGGATCTATGGCTACACCTTC.

The chain is built from TRBV5-1 and TRBJ1-3; TRBD1 might be the D (6 bases). This CDR3 spans 15 amino acids. V lost 4 bases to trimming and J lost 2 bases, with 13 bases between them. CDR1 SGHRS and CDR2 YFSETQ come from the germline V gene. This chain's CDR3 is CASSPSQGTGNTIYF. The CDR3 DNA reads as TGCGCCAGCAGCCCGTCTCAGGGGACTGGAAACACCATATATTTT.

In DNA form, the CDR3 reads TGCAGCGTTGAAGGGGCAGGGGGGGATACGCAGTATTTT. Its protein product is CSVEGAGGDTQYF. The chain couples TRBV29-1 to TRBJ2-3, with a possible D match to TRBD1 (7 bases). Germline V gives CDR1 SQVTM, CDR2 ANQGSEA. V lost 1 base to trimming and J lost 6 bases, with 11 bases between them. The CDR3 is made up of 13 amino acids.

The genes are TRBV7-2 and TRBJ2-5; 8 nucleotides match TRBD1. The J call is doubtful: the DNA matches TRBJ2-7 better. The CDR3 loop spans 15 amino acids. Germline-derived CDR1 and CDR2 are SGHTA and FQGNSA. DNA of the CDR3: TGTGCCAGCAGCGACCGACAGGGGACACCCTACGAGCAGTACTTC. This sequence encodes CASSDRQGTPYEQYF.

This sequence joins TRBV11-2 and TRBJ2-1; tentatively, D is TRBD2 (6 bases). Germline assignment: CDR1 SGHAT and CDR2 FQNNGV. This CDR3 is built from 19 residues. The V end was cut by 2 bases, the J end by 4 bases, with 24 bases between. This chain's CDR3 is CASSLSKFGGEFPYNEQFF. In nucleotides, the CDR3 is TGTGCCAGCAGCTTAAGCAAATTCGGAGGGGAGTTCCCTTACAATGAGCAGTTCTTC.

This sequence joins TRBV5-4 and TRBJ2-1; D ambiguous. Germline CDR1 reads SGHNT; CDR2 reads YYREEE (reference sequence). This CDR3 contains 9 residues. V lost 2 bases and J lost 14, with 5 bases in between. The CDR3 protein is CASSFGEFF. For the CDR3, the DNA is TGTGCCAGCAGCTTCGGCGAGTTCTTC. The full variable domain, in which reference TRBV5-4 and TRBJ2-1 provide the parts outside the CDR3, is ETGVTQSPTHLIKTRGQQVTLRCSSQSGHNTVSWYQQALGQGPQFIFQYYREEENGRGNFPPRFSGLQFPNYSSELNVNALELDDSALYLCASSFGEFFGPGTRLTVL.

The rearrangement uses TRBV5-1 and TRBJ1-1; 9 bases fit TRBD1. V was pared by 3 bases and J by 1 base, with 10 bases of the junction left unmatched. The CDR3 runs 17 residues. The germline CDR1 and CDR2 sequences are SGHRS and YFSETQ. CDR3 DNA: TGCGCCAGCAGCTCAGGAAGGACAGGGGTTGCGAACACTGAAGCTTTCTTT. It translates to CASSSGRTGVANTEAFF.

CDR3 amino acids: CASRPTWQGDGYTF. Written as DNA, the CDR3 is TGTGCCAGTAGGCCTACGTGGCAGGGAGATGGCTACACCTTC. V is TRBV19 and J is TRBJ1-2; D is perhaps TRBD1 (5 bases). V was pared by 6 bases and J by 6 bases, with 17 bases between. In germline, CDR1 is LNHDA, CDR2 SQIVND (reference sequence). The CDR3 extends over 14 amino acids.

The chain uses TRBV12-1 and TRBJ2-7; the D segment call TRBD1 is taken from the table without a DNA check. TRBV12-1 is a pseudogene segment. The CDR3 contains 16 residues. The CDR3 DNA follows: TGTGCCAGCAGCCAAACCGGGACAGGGGGTTACTACGAGCAGTACTTC. Encoded protein: CASSQTGTGGYYEQYF.

The chain combines TRBV2 with TRBJ1-3; D remains unclear. CDR3 size: 12 residues. Per the germline V gene, CDR1 is SNHLY and CDR2 is FYNNEI. V gave up 5 bases and J gave up 2 bases, with 4 bases separating them. CDR3 sequence: CASSFTGNTIYF. As DNA, the CDR3 is TGTGCCAGCAGTTTTACTGGAAACACCATATATTTT.